This entry concerns a single T cell receptor beta chain. Its cognate antigen is unknown. It was with 60 Vbeta and 13 Jbeta primers that the PCR ran. In the source study's methods: Per a later analysis, the number of unique TCR beta chains was some 82 million, of which about 10 million were shared. Profiled with immunoSEQ multiplex PCR; TCRdb holds only in-frame clones, not every one. V, J and clone size are taken as reported in that table, and D and trimming were inferred from the DNA itself. The repertoire has roughly 100,000 clones, less than 85% of them found once; the top ten carry roughly 2.6%. The entry originates in a study of cytomegalovirus exposure and HLA in healthy donors. The V gene's germline CDR1 is PRHDT and CDR2 FYEKMQ (reference sequence). V lost 5 bases, J lost 2 bases, and 28 bases lay in between. This CDR3 is 19 amino acids long. Study observations and caveats: A cluster of highly shared sequence variants was likely a sequencing artifact. Accounts indicate the classifier identified cytomegalovirus status with strong specificity and sensitivity.

The sequence derives from a man aged 40-49 years in good health and CMV-seronegative. The rearrangement links TRBV13 to TRBJ2-7; a weak D match, TRBD2 (6 bases). The sequenced sample was PBMCs. The CDR3 sequence is CASSPGLLFPPPIAYEQYF. The CDR3 bases are TGTGCCAGCAGCCCGGGACTCCTATTCCCCCCACCTATAGCCTACGAGCAGTACTTC.